The clone carrying this T cell receptor (beta chain) turned up a few times. Its antigen is unknown. Making the TCR beta libraries involved quantitative 5'-RACE with molecular barcodes. TCRdb re-called the 5' RACE reads through MiXCR, storing one row per CDR3 protein. Of roughly 370,000 distinct CDR3 sequences listed, 20% to 25% are singletons. The data belong to a study of CD8 T cells in ankylosing spondylitis. Germline CDR1 and CDR2: SGHRS and YFSETQ. The CDR3 consists of 15 residues. V lost 0 bases and J lost 0, with 9 bases in between. Study-wide points: Matched synovial fluid from ankylosing spondylitis patients was reported to be enriched for disease-linked clones. Several of the motif variants were reported before in synovial fluid and blood from reactive arthritis. Characteristic of ankylosing spondylitis blood, it appeared, was a TCR beta motif comprising roughly eight highly homologous variants.

This chain connects TRBV5-1 to TRBJ2-5, with D possibly TRBD2 on 6 matching bases. The clonotype comes from a male donor with ankylosing spondylitis. Sequencing was done on a sample of blood, either unsorted or a sorted T cell fraction (not recorded which). DNA for the CDR3: TGCGCCAGCAGCTTGGAGGCGGGATACCAAGAGACCCAGTACTTC. Translating gives CASSLEAGYQETQYF.